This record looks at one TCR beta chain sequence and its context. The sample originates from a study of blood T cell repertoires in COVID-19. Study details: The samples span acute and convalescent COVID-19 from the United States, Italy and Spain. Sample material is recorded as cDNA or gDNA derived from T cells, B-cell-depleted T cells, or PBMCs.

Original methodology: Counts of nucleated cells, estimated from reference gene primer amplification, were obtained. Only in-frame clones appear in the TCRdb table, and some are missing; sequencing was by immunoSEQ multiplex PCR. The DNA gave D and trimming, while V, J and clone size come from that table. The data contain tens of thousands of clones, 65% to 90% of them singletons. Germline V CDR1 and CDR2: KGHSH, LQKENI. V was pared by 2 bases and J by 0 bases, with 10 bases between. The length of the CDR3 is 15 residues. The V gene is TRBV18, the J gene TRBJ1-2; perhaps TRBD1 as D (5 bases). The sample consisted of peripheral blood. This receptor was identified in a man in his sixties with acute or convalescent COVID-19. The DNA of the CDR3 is TGTGCCAGCTCACCAGGGGCATTCCCTAACTATGGCTACACCTTC. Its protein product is CASSPGAFPNYGYTF.